These 24 T cell receptor beta chains originate from one sample sequenced in a study of blood T cell repertoires in COVID-19. Clones were sequenced by immunoSEQ multiplex PCR, and TCRdb holds only the in-frame ones, with some missing. The sample contains tens of thousands of clones, around 88% of which appear only once. Material: peripheral blood. The source is a woman of 80 years or more with active or convalescent COVID-19.

In this sample, this clone turned up once. Other DNA sequences from this sample encode an identical CDR3 as well. The rearrangement joins TRBV4-3 to TRBJ2-7; D perhaps matches TRBD1 (5 bases). The CDR3 is made up of 14 amino acids. V gave up 0 bases and J gave up 1 base, with 7 bases separating them. Germline CDR1 and CDR2: LGHNA and YSLEER. Here the CDR3 DNA reads TGCGCCAGCAGCCAAGAACCAGGGTCCTACGAGCAGTACTTC. Its translation is CASSQEPGSYEQYF.

V gene TRBV5-1 combines with J gene TRBJ1-4; D not resolved. The ends were cut back, 4 bases at V and 8 bases at J, with 15 bases in the middle. Germline V gene lookup returns CDR1 SGHRS and CDR2 YFSETQ. The CDR3 covers 14 residues. The chain's CDR3 is CASSPGRAGEKLFF. The CDR3 nucleotides read TGCGCCAGCAGCCCAGGACGGGCGGGGGAAAAACTGTTTTTT.

As for this clone: One end of the junction is discordant with germline, which a read error may explain. The chain recombines TRBV19 with TRBJ1-2, with D possibly being TRBD1 (5 bases). Germline V gives CDR1 LNHDA, CDR2 SQIVND (reference sequence). CDR3 length: 13 residues. CDR3 region: CASSIGRDYGYTF. DNA for the CDR3: TGTGCCAGTAGTATCGGCAGGGACTACGGCTACACCTTC.

This sequence joins TRBV19 and TRBJ1-3; D may be TRBD1 (6 bases). In germline, CDR1 is LNHDA, CDR2 SQIVND (reference sequence). Trimming stripped 3 bases from V and 0 bases from J, with 9 bases between. This CDR3 comprises 15 residues. The CDR3: CASSIRTASGNTIYF. CDR3 nucleotides: TGTGCCAGTAGTATCAGGACAGCCTCTGGAAACACCATATATTTT.

This sequence joins TRBV18 and TRBJ2-7, with 11 nucleotides matching TRBD2. The ends lost 3 bases at V and 0 bases at J; junction bases unmatched: 1. CDR1 is KGHSH and CDR2 is LQKENI in the germline V gene. This CDR3 spans 15 amino acids. The DNA for the CDR3 is TGTGCCAGCTCACCGGGACTAGCGGCCTCCTACGAGCAGTACTTC. It specifies CASSPGLAASYEQYF.

V gene TRBV7-9 combines with J gene TRBJ1-2; TRBD1 agrees at 9 bases. Germline CDR1 is SEHNR and CDR2 is FQNEAQ (reference sequence). The CDR3 length is 15 residues. V trimming: 5 bases; J trimming: 4 bases; junction bases outside the gene matches: 8. As DNA, the CDR3 is TGTGCCAGCAGCAGTCTTAGGACAGGGGTCTATGGCTACACCTTC. It translates to CASSSLRTGVYGYTF.

The chain carries TRBV7-9 and TRBJ1-6; perhaps TRBD1 as D (6 bases). Deletions cut 5 bases from V and 2 bases from J, with 16 bases between. Germline lookup yields CDR1 SEHNR and CDR2 FQNEAQ (reference sequence). This CDR3 is 17 amino acids long. The CDR3 spells CASSTLTGRTYNSPLHF. CDR3 nucleotide sequence: TGTGCCAGCAGCACCCTGACAGGCCGAACCTATAATTCACCCCTCCACTTT.

V is TRBV10-2 and J is TRBJ2-3; the match to TRBD2 covers 14 bases. The germline V gene encodes CDR1 WSHSY and CDR2 SAAADI. The junction had 11 bases not matched to a gene; V was cut back by 6 bases and J by 3 bases. This CDR3 region has 18 residues. The CDR3 nucleotides are TGCGCCAGCAGCTTACCGGGACTAGCGGGAGATGGTACAGATACGCAGTATTTT. As protein: CASSLPGLAGDGTDTQYF.

This chain links TRBV24-1 with TRBJ2-1, with 7 bases that match TRBD2. CDR1 is KGHDR and CDR2 is SFDVKD in the germline V gene. The length of the CDR3 is 14 residues. J lost 7 bases, V lost 9 bases, and 11 bases had no gene match. CDR3 residues: CATSPGGGPNEQFF. The CDR3 DNA reads TGTGCCACCTCACCCGGGGGAGGGCCGAATGAGCAGTTCTTC.

This rearrangement joins TRBV7-9 to TRBJ2-5, with D possibly being TRBD2 (5 bases). The CDR3 length is 12 residues. Between the trimmed V and J ends, which lost 5 bases and 10 bases, there was a span of 14 bases. The germline V gene has CDR1 SEHNR and CDR2 FQNEAQ (reference sequence). CDR3 nucleotide sequence: TGTGCCAGCAGCGAACAGTTTGGGAGCCAGTACTTC. Its translation: CASSEQFGSQYF. Variable domain in full (rest from reference TRBV7-9 and TRBJ2-5): DTGVSQNPRHKITKRGQNVTFRCDPISEHNRLYWYRQTLGQGPEFLTYFQNEAQLEKSRLLSDRFSAERPKGSFSTLEIQRTEQGDSAMYLCASSEQFGSQYFGPGTRLLVL.

This clone was observed a single time. This same CDR3 is encoded by further DNA sequences in the sample. The J gene is TRBJ2-7, the V gene TRBV15; 8 nucleotides agree with TRBD1. The CDR3 is 15 amino acids. With V trimmed by 1 base and J by 5 bases, 7 bases remained unmatched. Germline V gene sequence: CDR1 LNHNV, CDR2 YYDKDF (reference sequence). The CDR3 spells CATSRGRAGGDEQYF. The CDR3 DNA sequence: TGTGCCACCAGCAGAGGTCGGGCAGGGGGCGACGAGCAGTACTTC.

This rearrangement joins TRBV5-1 to TRBJ2-3, with D tentatively TRBD2 (6 bases). The germline V and J ends were trimmed by 4 bases and 1 base, with 13 bases remaining between them. Germline V gives CDR1 SGHRS, CDR2 YFSETQ. CDR3 size: 15 residues. The CDR3 is CASSPRGARTDTQYF. The CDR3 DNA is TGCGCCAGCAGCCCGCGGGGAGCGCGCACAGATACGCAGTATTTT.

This clone was counted a single time. The chain links TRBV19 to TRBJ2-2; 7 bases map to TRBD1. The CDR3 sequence is 15 residues long. V lost 3 bases and J lost 5; bases outside the gene matches: 6. The V gene's germline CDR1 is LNHDA and CDR2 SQIVND (reference sequence). CDR3 region: CASSILGQLTGELFF. The CDR3 region has the DNA TGTGCCAGTAGTATTCTGGGACAGTTAACCGGGGAGCTGTTTTTT.

The gene calls are TRBV7-6 and TRBJ2-7; 9 bases line up with TRBD2. Trimming removed 3 bases from V and 4 bases from J; junction bases left unmatched: 4. The CDR3 length is 14 residues. The germline CDR1 and CDR2 sequences are SGHVS and FNYEAQ. The CDR3 is CASSLGSGSYEQYF. In nucleotides, the CDR3 is TGTGCCAGCAGCTTGGGTAGCGGGAGTTACGAGCAGTACTTC.

V is TRBV10-3 and J is TRBJ1-5, with D possibly being TRBD1 (6 bases). The germline V gene has CDR1 ENHRY and CDR2 SYGVKD. The CDR3 totals 13 residues. V gave up 6 bases and J gave up 5 bases, with 11 bases separating them. In DNA, the CDR3 is TGTGCCATCAGACAGGGCAGGGATCAGCCCCAGCATTTT. This translates into CAIRQGRDQPQHF.

The chain uses TRBV18 and TRBJ2-3, with 8 positions matching TRBD2. V shed 3 bases and J 2 bases; nucleotides not matched to a gene: 10. Germline assignment: CDR1 KGHSH and CDR2 LQKENI. This CDR3 is 17 amino acids long. The CDR3 DNA reads as TGTGCCAGCTCACCCAGTGGCGGGAGGACCTTCACAGATACGCAGTATTTT. Amino acid sequence: CASSPSGGRTFTDTQYF.

The chain uses TRBV7-2 and TRBJ1-3; D possibly corresponds to TRBD1 (5 bases). Trimming pared 6 bases from V and 4 bases from J, leaving 10 bases between. This CDR3 is 13 amino acids long. Germline CDR1 reads SGHTA; CDR2 reads FQGNSA. CDR3 amino acids: CASRAGSGNTIYF. CDR3 DNA: TGTGCCAGCAGGGCAGGGTCCGGAAACACCATATATTTT.

This chain connects TRBV4-1 to TRBJ2-5; 7 bases map to TRBD2. Germline values: CDR1 MGHRA, CDR2 YSYEKL. Trimming removed 5 bases from V and 4 bases from J; junction bases left unmatched: 16. The CDR3 covers 17 residues. The CDR3 sequence: CASSSNLGGVGGETQYF. In DNA form, the CDR3 reads TGCGCCAGCAGCTCAAACTTGGGAGGGGTTGGGGGAGAGACCCAGTACTTC.

As DNA, the CDR3 is TGCAGCGTTGGAGTAAACTATGGCTACACCTTC. Its protein product is CSVGVNYGYTF. This rearrangement joins TRBV29-1 to TRBJ1-2; D is undetermined. Germline CDR1 is SQVTM and CDR2 is ANQGSEA. V was shortened by 4 bases and J by 2 bases, with 5 bases between the two germline ends. The CDR3 is 11 residues long.

This chain joins TRBV24-1 and TRBJ2-1, with 10 positions matching TRBD1. CDR3 length equals 15 residues. Trimming at V came to 2 bases and at J to 7 bases, leaving 4 bases not matched to a gene. Germline CDR1 reads KGHDR; CDR2 reads SFDVKD. The CDR3 protein is CATSDSRQGANEQFF. CDR3 nucleotide sequence: TGTGCCACCAGTGATTCGCGACAGGGGGCTAATGAGCAGTTCTTC.

The chain carries TRBV6-1 and TRBJ2-1; 12 positions agree with TRBD2. Per the germline V gene, CDR1 is MNHNS and CDR2 is SASEGT. This CDR3 is 16 amino acids long. V lost 4 bases to trimming and J lost 4 bases; unmatched junction nucleotides: 5. The CDR3 is CASSGHGTSGYNEQFF. CDR3 DNA: TGTGCCAGCAGTGGGCACGGGACTAGCGGGTACAATGAGCAGTTCTTC.

The V gene is TRBV4-1, the J gene TRBJ2-3, with 8 bases identical to TRBD1. The ends lost 3 bases at V and 2 bases at J; junction bases unmatched: 7. Germline V CDR1 and CDR2: MGHRA, YSYEKL. CDR3 length equals 16 residues. In DNA, the CDR3 is TGCGCCAGCAGCCAGGGAGACAGGGGCCCCACAGATACGCAGTATTTT. This encodes CASSQGDRGPTDTQYF.

V gene TRBV15 combines with J gene TRBJ1-2; D might be TRBD1 (5 bases). This CDR3 is built from 13 residues. Trimming pared 2 bases from V and 5 bases from J, leaving 9 bases between. CDR1 is LNHNV and CDR2 is YYDKDF in the germline V gene (reference sequence). DNA of the CDR3: TGTGCCACCAGCAGAACCGGGGGTTATGGCTACACCTTC. This encodes CATSRTGGYGYTF.

The chain recombines TRBV6-4 with TRBJ2-3; 9 bases are shared with TRBD2. After removal of 4 bases from V and 5 bases from J, the junction contained 4 bases not matched to a gene. Germline-derived CDR1 and CDR2 are MRHNA and SNTAGT. This CDR3 region has 14 residues. DNA of the CDR3: TGTGCCAGCAGTGTAAGCGGGGGGCAAGATACGCAGTATTTT. This translates into CASSVSGGQDTQYF.